These T cell receptor beta chains were read from a single sample in a study of control samples from healthy donors and cancer patients. The assay was immunoSEQ multiplex PCR, and TCRdb's table has in-frame clones only and misses some. Here the sample spans 60,000 to 95,000 clones, more than 75% being singletons. The specimen sequenced was blood. These receptors came from a man aged 45 to 65 in good health. The CDR3 runs from the conserved cysteine through the conserved F or W. The order of the fields is D gene, V gene, J gene, clone size, CDR3 protein, CDR3 DNA. D genes are given only for firm matches. Expanded clones get a size class; other rows say once, few or many, or leave the size out.

d_gene: -
v_gene: TRBV30
j_gene: TRBJ2-3
abundance: -
CDR3aa: CAWVRDTQYF
CDR3nt: TGTGCCTGGGTTCGGGATACGCAGTATTTT

d_gene: -
v_gene: TRBV7-3
j_gene: TRBJ2-2
abundance: -
CDR3aa: CASGGPGNTGELFF
CDR3nt: TGTGCCAGCGGAGGGCCTGGCAACACCGGGGAGCTGTTTTTT

d_gene: TRBD2
v_gene: TRBV24-1
j_gene: TRBJ2-3
abundance: -
CDR3aa: CATSDPGGGGTDTQYF
CDR3nt: TGTGCCACCAGTGATCCCGGGGGAGGGGGCACAGATACGCAGTATTTT

d_gene: -
v_gene: TRBV18
j_gene: TRBJ2-1
abundance: -
CDR3aa: CASSPESYNEQFF
CDR3nt: TGTGCCAGCTCACCAGAGTCCTACAATGAGCAGTTCTTC

d_gene: TRBD1
v_gene: TRBV18
j_gene: TRBJ1-1
abundance: -
CDR3aa: CASSRPQGAVNTEAFF
CDR3nt: TGTGCCAGCTCACGTCCTCAGGGGGCAGTGAACACTGAAGCTTTCTTT

d_gene: -
v_gene: TRBV7-9
j_gene: TRBJ2-1
abundance: -
CDR3aa: CASSLRGQGRDNEQFF
CDR3nt: TGTGCCAGCAGCCTCCGAGGGCAGGGGAGGGACAATGAGCAGTTCTTC

d_gene: -
v_gene: TRBV9
j_gene: TRBJ2-1
abundance: few
CDR3aa: CASSVGWSGYNEQFF
CDR3nt: TGTGCCAGCAGCGTAGGGTGGTCGGGCTACAATGAGCAGTTCTTC

d_gene: TRBD2
v_gene: TRBV19
j_gene: TRBJ2-1
abundance: -
CDR3aa: CASSTPPGRWTSGSHSYNEQFF
CDR3nt: TGTGCCAGTAGTACGCCGCCCGGCAGGTGGACTAGCGGGAGCCACTCCTACAATGAGCAGTTCTTC

d_gene: -
v_gene: TRBV18
j_gene: TRBJ1-5
abundance: -
CDR3aa: CASSPERGNQPQHF
CDR3nt: TGTGCCAGCTCGCCCGAGAGGGGCAATCAGCCCCAGCATTTT

d_gene: TRBD1
v_gene: TRBV12-3/TRBV12-4
j_gene: TRBJ1-2
abundance: -
CDR3aa: CASIRTGGGGYTF
CDR3nt: TGTGCCAGCATTAGGACAGGGGGAGGAGGCTACACCTTC

d_gene: -
v_gene: TRBV10-3
j_gene: TRBJ2-1
abundance: -
CDR3aa: CAISESEDEQFF
CDR3nt: TGTGCCATCAGTGAGTCTGAGGATGAGCAGTTCTTC